A selection of T cell receptor beta chains follows, all from one sample in a study of blood T cell repertoires in COVID-19. Generated by immunoSEQ multiplex PCR, the TCRdb table keeps only in-frame clones and is missing some. The repertoire holds 30,000 to 50,000 clones, with roughly nine tenths as singletons. The sequenced sample consisted of peripheral blood. The receptors shown here come from a woman aged 25-40 years in a cohort sampled during active COVID-19. Each CDR3 is given with its conserved first and last residue. Each record gives: J gene, V gene, CDR3 protein.

>TRBJ2-7|TRBV11-2
CASRSIAVGPYEQYF
>TRBJ2-1|TRBV30
CAWSPDRDVYNEQFF
>TRBJ1-6|TRBV11-2
CASSLGTSSPLHF
>TRBJ1-6|TRBV7-3
CASSSRERGRSPLHF
>TRBJ1-2|TRBV28
CASSLFLIGQGIVPGYTF
>TRBJ1-6|TRBV7-9
CASSPYGQGESPLHF
>TRBJ1-1|TRBV14
CASSPGGGEAFF
>TRBJ2-1|TRBV9
CASSVEGHAGGYNEQFF
>TRBJ1-1|TRBV7-8
CASSLGWQGNTEAFF
>TRBJ1-4|TRBV5-1
CASSPGQGAGGNEKLFF
>TRBJ2-1|TRBV28
CASSPAGYNEQFF
>TRBJ2-7|TRBV7-2
CASSLDRGTYEQYF
>TRBJ2-1|TRBV19
CASSTLAGREVYNEQFF
>TRBJ2-1|TRBV13
CASSLGSGLVYNEQFF
>TRBJ1-5|TRBV19
CASSRTGWAQHF
>TRBJ2-7|TRBV28
CASRTSGDYEQYF
>TRBJ2-7|TRBV7-2
CASSLGYKHYEQYF
>TRBJ2-3|TRBV7-3
CASSLKGLAGGSTSTDTQYF
>TRBJ2-3|TRBV5-1
CASSSRQGEGTQYF
>TRBJ2-7|TRBV27
CASRPTGSEQYF
>TRBJ2-1|TRBV7-2
CASSLFPRTSGILYEQFF
>TRBJ2-3|TRBV28
CASSPTGTSILGTDTQYF
>TRBJ2-7|TRBV27
CASSLSRGATHEQYF
>TRBJ1-1|TRBV19
CASRRDRGLTEAFF
>TRBJ2-3|TRBV2
CASSLLAGTTGTQYF
>TRBJ2-3|TRBV7-6
CASSLASTTDTQYF
>TRBJ2-1|TRBV2
CASRLTSSFTDNEQFF
>TRBJ2-3|TRBV20-1
CSVQTDTQYF
>TRBJ1-2|TRBV6-2/TRBV6-3
CASSATGHAYGYTF
>TRBJ2-2|TRBV5-1
CASSRDVTGTGVELFF
>TRBJ2-1|TRBV11-3
CASSLGALAGGGNEQFF
>TRBJ2-1|TRBV10-3
CAISEGLAGGSYNEQFF
>TRBJ2-5|TRBV5-1
CASSLGTEGGTQYF
>TRBJ1-5|TRBV7-2
CASSAGGLSDQPQHF
>TRBJ2-3|TRBV4-1
CASSQDGTAYTQYF
>TRBJ1-2|TRBV10-2
CASSDVPAGGYTF
>TRBJ2-4|TRBV3-1/TRBV3-2
CASSHRWPAGGLTKNIQYF
>TRBJ1-3|TRBV18
CASSPQASGNTIYF
>TRBJ2-7|TRBV29-1
CSVETDSYEQYF
>TRBJ2-1|TRBV19
CASSIGSGRAGTYNEQFF
>TRBJ2-1|TRBV20-1
CSASVPSSYNEQFF
>TRBJ1-2|TRBV24-1
CATSDPGTGYGYTF
>TRBJ2-3|TRBV4-2
CASSQDRRDRGADTQYF
>TRBJ2-4|TRBV6-1
CASSEARTGSYEFAKNIQYF
>TRBJ1-2|TRBV7-3
CASSLTTLNRGPYGYTF
>TRBJ1-4|TRBV6-4
CASSDSGAGEKLFF
>TRBJ1-6|TRBV5-1
CASSLASVSSPLHF
>TRBJ2-1|TRBV27
CASSLRALGGNEQFF
>TRBJ2-7|TRBV5-4
CASSPSGSYEQYF
>TRBJ2-7|TRBV9
CASQRGVGTSNYEQYF
>TRBJ2-4|TRBV2
CASRVDRGINIQYF
>TRBJ2-4|TRBV20-1
CSILFEDIQYF
>TRBJ1-1|TRBV9
CASSVAGGMNTEAFF
>TRBJ2-7|TRBV12-5
CASGLSGTAPYEQYF
>TRBJ2-1|TRBV27
CASSPMGGGANEQFF
>TRBJ2-5|TRBV7-3
CASSLTSDHGTQYF
>TRBJ2-7|TRBV7-6
CASSISDFSRGEQYF
>TRBJ2-1|TRBV5-1
CASSLGLAGGYNEQFF
>TRBJ1-1|TRBV5-4
CASSLSQGARGTEAFF
>TRBJ2-1|TRBV28
CASRQGSSYNEQFF